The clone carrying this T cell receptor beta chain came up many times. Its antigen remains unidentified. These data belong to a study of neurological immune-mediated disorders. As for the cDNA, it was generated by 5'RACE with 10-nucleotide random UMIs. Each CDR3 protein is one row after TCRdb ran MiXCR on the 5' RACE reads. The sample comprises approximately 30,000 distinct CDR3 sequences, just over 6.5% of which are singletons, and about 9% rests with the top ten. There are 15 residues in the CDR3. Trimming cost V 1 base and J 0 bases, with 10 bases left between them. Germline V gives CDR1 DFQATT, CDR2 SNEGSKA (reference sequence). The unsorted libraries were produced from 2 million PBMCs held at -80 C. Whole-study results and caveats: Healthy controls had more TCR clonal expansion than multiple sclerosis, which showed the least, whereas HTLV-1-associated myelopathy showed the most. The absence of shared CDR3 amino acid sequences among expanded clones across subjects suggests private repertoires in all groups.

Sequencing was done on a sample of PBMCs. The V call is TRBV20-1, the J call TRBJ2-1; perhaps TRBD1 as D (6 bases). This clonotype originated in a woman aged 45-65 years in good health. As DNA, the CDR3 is TGCAGTGCTAGAGGACAGGTATTCTCCTACAATGAGCAGTTCTTC. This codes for CSARGQVFSYNEQFF.